This entry lists 18 T cell receptor beta chains sequenced from one sample in a study of T cells in Graves' hyperthyroidism and ophthalmopathy. It was RNA transcripts that yielded the amplified TCR beta CDR3 regions. The TCR CDR3 first-round RT-PCR relied on the HTBI primer set. TCRdb analysed the multiplex PCR reads with MiXCR anew, one entry per CDR3 protein. Among a few hundred thousand distinct CDR3 sequences listed, about 43% were seen once. Sequencing was performed on peripheral blood or thyroid tissue (not recorded which). All receptors derive from a woman aged 18-29 years with Graves' hyperthyroidism.

The chain couples TRBV30 to TRBJ1-4; unclear D gene. This CDR3 contains 14 residues. Trimming shortened V by 2 bases and J by 8 bases, and 15 bases separated the two germline ends. In germline, CDR1 is GTSNPN, CDR2 SVGIG (reference sequence). As DNA, the CDR3 is TGTGCCTGGAGTCCCCTTTCGATGAGGGAAAAACTGTTTTTT. As protein: CAWSPLSMREKLFF. Full variable domain (missing parts from reference TRBV30 and TRBJ1-4): SQTIHQWPATLVQPVGSPLSLECTVEGTSNPNLYWYRQAAGRGLQLLFYSVGIGQISSEVPQNLSASRPQDRQFILSSKKLLLSDSGFYLCAWSPLSMREKLFFGSGTQLSVL.

The rearrangement links TRBV12-3 or TRBV12-4 to TRBJ1-6; 8 positions match TRBD1. CDR3 length equals 13 residues. V shed 4 bases, J shed 9 bases, and the junction held 2 bases outside the gene matches. The CDR3 region is CASSWTGSSPLHF. CDR3 nucleotides: TGTGCCAGCAGTTGGACAGGGAGTTCACCCCTCCACTTT.

In the case of this clonotype: A much bigger clone sits one base away, suggesting this may be a read error. The CDR3, as DNA: TGCAGCGTTCAAGGTCTCCCTGGAAACACCATATATTTT. Encoded protein: CSVQGLPGNTIYF. The chain couples TRBV29-1 to TRBJ1-3; D remains ambiguous. Trimming took off 5 bases at V and 2 bases at J, with 10 bases between the two ends. CDR1 and CDR2 (germline): SQVTM, ANQGSEA. The CDR3 totals 13 residues. The full variable domain, in which reference TRBV29-1 and TRBJ1-3 provide the parts outside the CDR3, is SAVISQKPSRDICQRGTSLTIQCQVDSQVTMMFWYRQQPGQSLTLIATANQGSEATYESGFVIDKFPISRPNLTFSTLTVSNMSPEDSSIYLCSVQGLPGNTIYFGEGSWLTVV.

The genes are TRBV7-9 and TRBJ2-2, with D unresolved. V lost 5 bases, J lost 3 bases, and 7 bases lay in between. The V gene's germline CDR1 is SEHNR and CDR2 FQNEAQ (reference sequence). The CDR3 consists of 13 residues. CDR3 residues: CASSPSYTGELFF. CDR3 nucleotides: TGTGCCAGCAGCCCGAGCTACACCGGGGAGCTGTTTTTT.

The DNA for the CDR3 is TGTGCCAGCAGCCCCGGGAATACAGGGAACACTGAAGCTTTCTTT. Translated, it gives CASSPGNTGNTEAFF. V and J are TRBV7-2 and TRBJ1-1, with D maybe TRBD1 (5 bases). The V end lost 5 bases, the J end lost 1 base, and 14 bases lay between the germline ends. The CDR3 consists of 15 residues. CDR1 SGHTA and CDR2 FQGNSA come from the germline V gene.

This clonotype was recorded many times. The chain joins TRBV10-3 to TRBJ2-5; D not resolved. The CDR3 is 12 amino acids. Germline CDR1 and CDR2: ENHRY and SYGVKD. Trimming took off 2 bases at V and 3 bases at J, with 4 bases between the two ends. CDR3 in DNA: TGTGCCATCAGTGAGGGGGAAGAGACCCAGTACTTC. Protein product: CAISEGEETQYF.

The J gene is TRBJ1-6, the V gene TRBV18; TRBD1 agrees at 8 bases. Trimming at V came to 5 bases and at J to 4 bases, leaving 4 bases not matched to a gene. Germline loops: CDR1 KGHSH, CDR2 LQKENI. The CDR3 contains 15 residues. The CDR3 here is CASSSTGGYNSPLHF. CDR3 DNA sequence: TGTGCCAGCTCATCAACAGGGGGGTATAATTCACCCCTCCACTTT.

This clonotype was seen repeatedly, ten times or more. The chain uses TRBV6-6 and TRBJ1-5, with 12 nucleotides matching TRBD1. The CDR3 totals 15 residues. The junction had 6 bases not matched to a gene; V was cut back by 6 bases and J by 6 bases. Germline V gene data show CDR1 as MNHNY and CDR2 as SVGAGI (reference sequence). The CDR3, as DNA: TGTGCCAGCAGACAGGGACAGGGGGCAGGTCAGCCCCAGCATTTT. Translated, it gives CASRQGQGAGQPQHF.

This clonotype was counted at least ten times. The genes are TRBV3-1 and TRBJ2-7; D gene ambiguous. The CDR3 consists of 12 residues. The V gene lost 1 base and the J gene lost 3 bases, with 4 bases spanning the gap. Germline CDR1 LGHDT, CDR2 YNNKEL (reference sequence). Here the CDR3 DNA reads TGTGCCAGCAGCCAAGCCGGCTACGAGCAGTACTTC. Protein: CASSQAGYEQYF.

Concerning this clonotype itself: At one end the junction does not follow the germline gene, possibly because of a read error. The chain recombines TRBV10-3 with TRBJ1-4; D ambiguous. CDR1 is ENHRY and CDR2 is SYGVKD in the germline V gene. CDR3 size: 14 residues. The CDR3 nucleotides read TGTGCCATCAGTCCGGATGCAACTAAAGAAAAACTGCTTTTT. Its protein product is CAISPDATKEKLLF.

This chain uses TRBV14 with TRBJ1-2; weak D call: TRBD1 (5 bases). Trimming cost V 3 bases and J 4 bases, with 18 bases left between them. Germline CDR1 and CDR2: SGHDN and FVKESK. This CDR3 region has 16 residues. The CDR3 region has the DNA TGTGCCAGCAGCCACGGTGGGAGCACCGGGGGCTATGGCTACACCTTC. Protein product: CASSHGGSTGGYGYTF.

About this clonotype: A much larger clone lies a single base off, so this may be a read error. The chain has TRBV7-2 and TRBJ2-7; 7 bases are shared with TRBD1. Per germline, CDR1 SGHTA and CDR2 FQGNSA. The CDR3 is made up of 15 amino acids. J gave up 0 bases and V 5 bases, and 7 bases lay outside the gene matches. This chain's CDR3 is CASSQQGFSSYEQYF. As DNA, the CDR3 is TGTGCCAGCAGCCAACAGGGGTTTAGCTCCTACGAGCAGTACTTC.

This chain uses TRBV10-3 with TRBJ2-5; 7 nucleotides match TRBD1. V was pared by 2 bases and J by 0 bases, with 0 bases of the junction left unmatched. CDR1 is ENHRY, CDR2 SYGVKD, per germline. The CDR3 covers 14 residues. The CDR3 protein is CAISEDRDQETQYF. As DNA, the CDR3 is TGTGCCATCAGTGAGGACAGGGACCAAGAGACCCAGTACTTC.

This clonotype was recorded at least ten times. V gene TRBV7-3 combines with J gene TRBJ2-5; perhaps TRBD2 as D (5 bases). This CDR3 contains 13 residues. Trimming left V 5 bases short and J 5 bases short, with 12 bases between. CDR1 and CDR2 (germline): SGHTA, FQGTGA. The CDR3 is CASSQEVAETQYF. The CDR3, as DNA: TGTGCCAGCAGCCAGGAGGTAGCGGAGACCCAGTACTTC. The entire variable domain, with the rest obtained from reference TRBV7-3 and TRBJ2-5, is as follows: GAGVSQTPSNKVTEKGKYVELRCDPISGHTALYWYRQSLGQGPEFLIYFQGTGAADDSGLPNDRFFAVRPEGSVSTLKIQRTERGDSAVYLCASSQEVAETQYFGPGTRLLVL.

The chain has TRBV10-1 and TRBJ1-5, with D unclear. V was shortened by 0 bases and J by 13 bases, with 1 base between the two germline ends. Germline-derived CDR1 and CDR2 are WNHNN and SYGVQD (reference sequence). CDR3 size: 9 residues. CDR3 in DNA: TGCGCCAGCAGTGAGTCGCAGCATTTT. This sequence encodes CASSESQHF.

There are many counts of this clonotype. This chain joins TRBV7-6 and TRBJ1-6; 7 nucleotides match TRBD1. Trimming cost V 5 bases and J 9 bases; bases outside gene matches: 7. Germline CDR1 reads SGHVS; CDR2 reads FNYEAQ. This CDR3 region has 14 residues. Here the CDR3 DNA reads TGTGCCAGCAGCGCGCCAGGGGGTGGTTCACCCCTCCACTTT. Amino acids: CASSAPGGGSPLHF.

At least ten counts were recorded for this clonotype. The chain joins TRBV5-1 to TRBJ1-2; D remains ambiguous. V was trimmed by 4 bases and J by 8 bases, leaving 12 bases between them. CDR1 and CDR2 (germline): SGHRS, YFSETQ. There are 12 residues in the CDR3. DNA of the CDR3: TGCGCCAGCAGCCCCCAAGATAAGGGCTACACCTTC. Its translation is CASSPQDKGYTF.

The chain uses TRBV9 and TRBJ2-7; unclear D gene. The assigned J gene may be wrong: the sequence end matches TRBJ2-1 better. This CDR3 contains 12 residues. Germline CDR1 is SGDLS and CDR2 is YYNGEE. CDR3 sequence (DNA): TGTGCCAGCAGCCAAGTAGAGAATGAGCAGTTCTTC. Amino acids: CASSQVENEQFF.